The sequence of this T cell receptor beta chain was determined in a study of response to subunit inactivated influenza vaccine. Whole-study results and caveats: The authors offered the suggestion that each seasonal influenza vaccination recruits few new T cells.

Trimming left V 0 bases short and J 2 bases short, with 13 bases between. Germline V lookup: CDR1 LGHNA, CDR2 YNFKEQ. The length of the CDR3 is 16 residues. This clonotype has at least ten counts. Antigen unknown. A single record per CDR3 protein comes from TCRdb applying MiXCR to the RT-PCR reads. The table has around 170,000 distinct CDR3 sequences, roughly 10% seen once; the top ten hold about a third. The input for sequencing was CD8+ T cells sorted from PBMCs, taken around 25 months after vaccination. The chain has TRBV4-2 and TRBJ1-1; D unresolved. This clonotype originated in a man aged 50-75 years who received an inactivated influenza vaccine. The CDR3 loop is CASSQDFVGGNTEAFF. The CDR3 DNA reads as TGTGCCAGCAGCCAAGATTTCGTTGGAGGAAACACTGAAGCTTTCTTT.